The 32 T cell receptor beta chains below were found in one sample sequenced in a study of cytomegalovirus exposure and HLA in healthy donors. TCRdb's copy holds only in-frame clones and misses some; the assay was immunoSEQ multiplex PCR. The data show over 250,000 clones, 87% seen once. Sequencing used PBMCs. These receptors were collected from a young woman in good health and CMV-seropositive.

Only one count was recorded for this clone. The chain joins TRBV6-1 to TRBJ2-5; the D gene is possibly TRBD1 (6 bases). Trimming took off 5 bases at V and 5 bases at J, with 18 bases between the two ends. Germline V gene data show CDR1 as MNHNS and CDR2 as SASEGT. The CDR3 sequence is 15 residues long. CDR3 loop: CASSTGQRGMETQYF. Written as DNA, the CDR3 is TGTGCCAGCAGTACAGGACAGAGGGGTATGGAGACCCAGTACTTC.

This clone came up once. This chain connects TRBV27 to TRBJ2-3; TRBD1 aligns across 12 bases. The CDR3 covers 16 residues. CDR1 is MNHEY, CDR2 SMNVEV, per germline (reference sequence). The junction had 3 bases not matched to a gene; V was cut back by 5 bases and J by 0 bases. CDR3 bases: TGTGCCAGCAGTCAGGGACAGGGGGCCAGCACAGATACGCAGTATTTT. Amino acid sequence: CASSQGQGASTDTQYF.

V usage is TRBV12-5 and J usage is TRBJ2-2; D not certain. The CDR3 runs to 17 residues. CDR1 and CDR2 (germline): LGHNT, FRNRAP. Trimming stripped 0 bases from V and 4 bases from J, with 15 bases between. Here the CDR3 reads CASGLVPAAWGTGELFF. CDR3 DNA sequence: TGTGCTAGTGGTTTGGTACCAGCAGCCTGGGGCACCGGGGAGCTGTTTTTT.

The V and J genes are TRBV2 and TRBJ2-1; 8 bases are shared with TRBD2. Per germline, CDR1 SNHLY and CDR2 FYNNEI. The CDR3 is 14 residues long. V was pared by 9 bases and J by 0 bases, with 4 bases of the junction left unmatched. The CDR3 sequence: CARSTSVSYNEQFF. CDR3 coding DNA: TGTGCCAGGTCGACTAGCGTCTCCTACAATGAGCAGTTCTTC.

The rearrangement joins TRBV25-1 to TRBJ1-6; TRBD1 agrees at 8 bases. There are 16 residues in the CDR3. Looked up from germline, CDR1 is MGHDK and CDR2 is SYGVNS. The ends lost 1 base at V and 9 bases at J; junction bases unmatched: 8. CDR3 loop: CASSEFGRGQGSPLHF. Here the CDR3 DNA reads TGTGCCAGCAGTGAATTTGGCAGGGGGCAGGGTTCACCCCTCCACTTT.

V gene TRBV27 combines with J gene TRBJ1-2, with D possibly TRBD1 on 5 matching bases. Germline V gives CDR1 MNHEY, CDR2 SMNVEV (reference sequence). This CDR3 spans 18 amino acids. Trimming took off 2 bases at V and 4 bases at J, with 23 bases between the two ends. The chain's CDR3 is CASSLNIPLQVWGYGYTF. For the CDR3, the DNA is TGTGCCAGCAGTTTAAACATCCCCTTACAGGTCTGGGGCTATGGCTACACCTTC.

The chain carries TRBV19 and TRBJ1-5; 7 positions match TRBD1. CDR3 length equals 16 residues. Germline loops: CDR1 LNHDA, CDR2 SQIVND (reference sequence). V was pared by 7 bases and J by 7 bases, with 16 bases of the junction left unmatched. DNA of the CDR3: TGTGCCAGTACCCTAACCGTACAGGGGAGGAACCAGCCCCAGCATTTT. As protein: CASTLTVQGRNQPQHF.

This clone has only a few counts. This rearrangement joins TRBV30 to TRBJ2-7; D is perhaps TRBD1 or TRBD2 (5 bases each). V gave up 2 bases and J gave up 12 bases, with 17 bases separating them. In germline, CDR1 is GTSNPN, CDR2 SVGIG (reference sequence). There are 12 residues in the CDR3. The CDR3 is CAWSQEGTERYF. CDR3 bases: TGTGCCTGGAGTCAAGAAGGGACCGAACGGTACTTC.

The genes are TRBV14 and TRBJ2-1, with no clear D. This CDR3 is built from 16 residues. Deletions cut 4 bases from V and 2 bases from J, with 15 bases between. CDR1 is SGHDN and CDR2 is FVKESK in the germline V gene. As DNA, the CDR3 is TGTGCCAGCAGCCGAGCACAGACTTTACCCTACAATGAGCAGTTCTTC. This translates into CASSRAQTLPYNEQFF.

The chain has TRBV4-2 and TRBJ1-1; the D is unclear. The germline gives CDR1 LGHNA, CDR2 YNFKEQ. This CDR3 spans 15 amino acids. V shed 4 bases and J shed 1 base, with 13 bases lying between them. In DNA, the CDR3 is TGTGCCAGCAGCCCCTACGAGTTCTGGAACACTGAAGCTTTCTTT. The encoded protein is CASSPYEFWNTEAFF.

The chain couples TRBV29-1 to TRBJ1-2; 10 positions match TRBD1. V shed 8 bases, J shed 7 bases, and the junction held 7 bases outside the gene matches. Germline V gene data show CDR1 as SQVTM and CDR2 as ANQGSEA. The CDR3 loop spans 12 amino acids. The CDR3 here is CSIPDRGLGYTF. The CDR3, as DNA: TGCAGCATACCCGACAGGGGGCTTGGCTACACCTTC.

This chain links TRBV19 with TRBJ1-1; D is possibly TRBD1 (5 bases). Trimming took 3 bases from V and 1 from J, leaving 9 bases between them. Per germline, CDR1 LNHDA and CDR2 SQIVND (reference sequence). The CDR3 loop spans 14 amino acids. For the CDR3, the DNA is TGTGCCAGTAGTATTTGGGGGACGAACACTGAAGCTTTCTTT. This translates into CASSIWGTNTEAFF.

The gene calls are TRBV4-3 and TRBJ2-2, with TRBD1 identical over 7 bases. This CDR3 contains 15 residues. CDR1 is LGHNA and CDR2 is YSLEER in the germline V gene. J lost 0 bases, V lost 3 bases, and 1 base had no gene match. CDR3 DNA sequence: TGCGCCAGCAGCCAGGACAGGACGAACACCGGGGAGCTGTTTTTT. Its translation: CASSQDRTNTGELFF.

The CDR3 protein is CASSYRANHNEQFF. The DNA for the CDR3 is TGTGCCAGCAGTTACCGGGCCAACCACAATGAGCAGTTCTTC. The gene calls are TRBV6-6 and TRBJ2-1; D remains ambiguous. Germline V gene lookup returns CDR1 MNHNY and CDR2 SVGAGI (reference sequence). The length of the CDR3 is 14 residues. The germline V and J ends were trimmed by 2 bases and 5 bases, with 10 bases remaining between them.

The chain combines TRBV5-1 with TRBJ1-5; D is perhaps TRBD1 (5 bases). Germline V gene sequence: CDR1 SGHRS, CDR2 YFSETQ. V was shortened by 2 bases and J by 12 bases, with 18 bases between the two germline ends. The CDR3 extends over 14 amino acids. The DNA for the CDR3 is TGCGCCAGCAGCTTTGAGCTGGGGGATCCGATCCAGCATTTT. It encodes CASSFELGDPIQHF.

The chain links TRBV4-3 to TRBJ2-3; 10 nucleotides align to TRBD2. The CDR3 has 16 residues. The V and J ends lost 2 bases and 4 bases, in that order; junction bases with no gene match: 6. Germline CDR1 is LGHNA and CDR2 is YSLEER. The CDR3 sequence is CASSQNPSGRADTQYF. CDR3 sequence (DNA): TGCGCCAGCAGCCAAAATCCTAGCGGGAGAGCAGATACGCAGTATTTT.

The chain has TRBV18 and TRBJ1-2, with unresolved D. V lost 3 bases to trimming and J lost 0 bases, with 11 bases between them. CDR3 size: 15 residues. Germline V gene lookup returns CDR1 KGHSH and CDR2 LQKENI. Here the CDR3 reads CASSPRSDPNYGYTF. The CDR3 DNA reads TGTGCCAGCTCACCTCGTAGCGACCCTAACTATGGCTACACCTTC.

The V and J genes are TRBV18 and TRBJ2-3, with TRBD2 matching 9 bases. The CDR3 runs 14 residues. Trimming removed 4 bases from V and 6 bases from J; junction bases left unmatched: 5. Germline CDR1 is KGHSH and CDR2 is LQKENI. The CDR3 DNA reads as TGTGCCAGCTCACTAGCGGGAGAGGTGGATACGCAGTATTTT. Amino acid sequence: CASSLAGEVDTQYF.

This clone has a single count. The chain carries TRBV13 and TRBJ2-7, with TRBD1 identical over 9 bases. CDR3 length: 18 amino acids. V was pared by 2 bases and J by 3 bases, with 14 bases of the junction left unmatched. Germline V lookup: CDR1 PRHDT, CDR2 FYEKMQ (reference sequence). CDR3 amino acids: CASSLRISGQGTVYEQYF. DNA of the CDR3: TGTGCCAGCAGCTTAAGGATATCAGGACAGGGGACCGTCTACGAGCAGTACTTC.

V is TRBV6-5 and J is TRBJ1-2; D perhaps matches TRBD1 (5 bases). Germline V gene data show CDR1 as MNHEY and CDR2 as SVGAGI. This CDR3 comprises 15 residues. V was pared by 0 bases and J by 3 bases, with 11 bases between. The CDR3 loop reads CASSYSYGAHYGYTF. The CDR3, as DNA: TGTGCCAGCAGTTACTCATATGGGGCTCACTATGGCTACACCTTC.

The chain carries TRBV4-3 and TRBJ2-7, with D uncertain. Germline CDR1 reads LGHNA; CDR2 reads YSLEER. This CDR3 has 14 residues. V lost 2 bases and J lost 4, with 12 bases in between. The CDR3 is CASSQLDGRYEQYF. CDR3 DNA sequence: TGCGCCAGCAGCCAACTGGACGGACGATACGAGCAGTACTTC.

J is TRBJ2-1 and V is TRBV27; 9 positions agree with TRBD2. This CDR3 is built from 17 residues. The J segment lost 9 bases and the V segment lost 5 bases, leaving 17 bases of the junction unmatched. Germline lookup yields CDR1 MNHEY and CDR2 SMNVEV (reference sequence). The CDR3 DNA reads TGTGCCAGCAGTCCAATCCCCCCTCGGACTAGCGAGGGTGAGCAGTTCTTC. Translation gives CASSPIPPRTSEGEQFF.

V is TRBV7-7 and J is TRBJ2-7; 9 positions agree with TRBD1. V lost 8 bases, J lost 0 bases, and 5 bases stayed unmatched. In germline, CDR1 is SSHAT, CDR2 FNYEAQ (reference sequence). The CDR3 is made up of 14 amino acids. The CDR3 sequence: CASPRTGDSYEQYF. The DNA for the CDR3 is TGTGCCAGCCCTAGGACAGGGGACTCCTACGAGCAGTACTTC.

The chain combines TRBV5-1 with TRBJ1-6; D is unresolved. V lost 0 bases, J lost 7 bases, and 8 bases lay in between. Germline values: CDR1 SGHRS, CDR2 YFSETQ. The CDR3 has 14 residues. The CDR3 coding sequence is TGCGCCAGCAGCTTGGCACGGGAAAATTCACCCCTCCACTTT. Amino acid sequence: CASSLARENSPLHF.

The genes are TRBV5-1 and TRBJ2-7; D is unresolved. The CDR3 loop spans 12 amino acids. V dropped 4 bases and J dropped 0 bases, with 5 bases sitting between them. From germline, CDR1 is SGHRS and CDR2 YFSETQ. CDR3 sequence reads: CASSGVSYEQYF. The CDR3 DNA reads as TGCGCCAGCAGCGGGGTCTCCTACGAGCAGTACTTC.

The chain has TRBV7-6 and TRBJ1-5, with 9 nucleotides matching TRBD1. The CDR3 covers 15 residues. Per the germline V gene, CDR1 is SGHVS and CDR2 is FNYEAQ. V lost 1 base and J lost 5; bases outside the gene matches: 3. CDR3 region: CASSLVQGADQPQHF. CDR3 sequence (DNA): TGTGCCAGCAGCTTAGTACAGGGGGCTGATCAGCCCCAGCATTTT.

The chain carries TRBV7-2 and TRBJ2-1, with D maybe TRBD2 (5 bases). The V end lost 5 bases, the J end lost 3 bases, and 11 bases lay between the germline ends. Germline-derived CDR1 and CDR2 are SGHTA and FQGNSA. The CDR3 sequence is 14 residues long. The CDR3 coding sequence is TGTGCCAGCAGCCTCACGGGGTTCTACAATGAGCAGTTCTTC. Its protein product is CASSLTGFYNEQFF. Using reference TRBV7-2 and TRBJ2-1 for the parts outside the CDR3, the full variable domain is GAGVSQSPSNKVTEKGKDVELRCDPISGHTALYWYRQSLGQGLEFLIYFQGNSAPDKSGLPSDRFSAERTGGSVSTLTIQRTQQEDSAVYLCASSLTGFYNEQFFGPGTRLTVL.

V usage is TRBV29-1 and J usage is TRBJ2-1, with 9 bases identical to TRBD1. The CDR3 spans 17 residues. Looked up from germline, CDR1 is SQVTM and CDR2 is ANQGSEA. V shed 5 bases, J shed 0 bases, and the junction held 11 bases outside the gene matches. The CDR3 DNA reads TGCAGCGTTATCCCGGACAGGGGCTTTTTCTCCTACAATGAGCAGTTCTTC. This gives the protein CSVIPDRGFFSYNEQFF.

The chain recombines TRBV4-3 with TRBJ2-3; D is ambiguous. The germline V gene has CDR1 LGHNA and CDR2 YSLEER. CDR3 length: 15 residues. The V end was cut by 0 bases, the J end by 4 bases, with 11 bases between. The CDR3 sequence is CASSQDHVSADTQYF. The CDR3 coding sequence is TGCGCCAGCAGCCAAGATCATGTGAGTGCAGATACGCAGTATTTT.

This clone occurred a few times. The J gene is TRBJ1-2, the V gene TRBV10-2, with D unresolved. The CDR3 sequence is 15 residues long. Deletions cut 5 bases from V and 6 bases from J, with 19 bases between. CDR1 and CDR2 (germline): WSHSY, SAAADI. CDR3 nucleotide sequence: TGCGCCAGCAGTATCGGGCCAGAGGGCAGCGATGGCTACACCTTC. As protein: CASSIGPEGSDGYTF.

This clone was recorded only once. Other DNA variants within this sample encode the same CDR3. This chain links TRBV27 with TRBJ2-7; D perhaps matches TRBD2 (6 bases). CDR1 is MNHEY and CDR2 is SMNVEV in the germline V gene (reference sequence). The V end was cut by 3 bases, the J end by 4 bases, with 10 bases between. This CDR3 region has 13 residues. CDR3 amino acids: CASSLGGSYEQYF. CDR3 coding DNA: TGTGCCAGCAGTTTGGGGGGTAGTTACGAGCAGTACTTC.

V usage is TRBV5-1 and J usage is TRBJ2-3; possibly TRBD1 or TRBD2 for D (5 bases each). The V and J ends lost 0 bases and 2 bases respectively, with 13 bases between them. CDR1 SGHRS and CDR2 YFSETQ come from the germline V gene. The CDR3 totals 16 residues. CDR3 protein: CASSLDGTPATDTQYF. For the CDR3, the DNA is TGCGCCAGCAGCTTGGACGGGACCCCGGCCACAGATACGCAGTATTTT.